Each of the 20 T cell receptor beta chains below was sequenced from the same sample in a study of PD-L1 blockade in urothelial cancer. Method: immunoSEQ multiplex PCR; TCRdb's copy keeps in-frame clones and lacks some. The sample lists approximately 79,000 clones, about nine tenths occurring once. The sequenced sample was PBMCs, obtained around atezolizumab (anti-PD-L1) treatment. These receptors came from a woman in her 70s with urothelial cancer.

V usage is TRBV7-6 and J usage is TRBJ2-2, with TRBD1 as a possible D gene (6 bases). The CDR3 has 15 amino acids. V lost 5 bases and J 4 bases, leaving 14 bases between the germline ends. Germline lookup yields CDR1 SGHVS and CDR2 FNYEAQ. The CDR3 nucleotides read TGTGCCAGCAGCATTACAGGGTTGGGCACCGGGGAGCTGTTTTTT. It specifies CASSITGLGTGELFF.

The chain employs TRBV4-1 and TRBJ2-2, with TRBD2 as a possible D gene (5 bases). The CDR3 length is 15 residues. The V end lost 0 bases, the J end lost 6 bases, and 11 bases lay between the germline ends. Germline V gene sequence: CDR1 MGHRA, CDR2 YSYEKL. The CDR3 DNA reads as TGCGCCAGCAGCCAAGAATCTCGGGATCCCGGGGAGCTGTTTTTT. This codes for CASSQESRDPGELFF.

The rearrangement uses TRBV5-1 and TRBJ2-3; 9 nucleotides align to TRBD2. CDR3 length: 18 residues. Germline V gene data show CDR1 as SGHRS and CDR2 as YFSETQ. The J segment lost 5 bases and the V segment lost 4 bases, leaving 17 bases of the junction unmatched. The CDR3 DNA follows: TGCGCCAGCAGCCTAGGATTGGCGCGCGGGGGGGCAGGAGATACGCAGTATTTT. Protein sequence: CASSLGLARGGAGDTQYF.

The chain recombines TRBV7-6 with TRBJ2-1; D might be TRBD2 (6 bases). Trimming shortened V by 5 bases and J by 2 bases, and 13 bases separated the two germline ends. The CDR3 has 15 residues. Germline V CDR1 and CDR2: SGHVS, FNYEAQ. CDR3 loop: CASSSPGGAYNEQFF. The DNA of the CDR3 is TGTGCCAGCAGCAGCCCCGGGGGAGCCTACAATGAGCAGTTCTTC.

CDR3 DNA sequence: TGCGCCAGCAGGGGGACTGCCACAGATACGCAGTATTTT. Translating gives CASRGTATDTQYF. The V call is TRBV5-1, the J call TRBJ2-3, with TRBD2 as a possible D gene (6 bases). V dropped 5 bases and J dropped 2 bases, with 9 bases sitting between them. Germline CDR1 reads SGHRS; CDR2 reads YFSETQ. There are 13 residues in the CDR3.

V gene TRBV2 combines with J gene TRBJ1-4, with TRBD1 matching 7 bases. The CDR3 has 13 residues. Germline trimming cut 8 bases from V and 6 bases from J; bases unmatched to any gene: 6. CDR1 and CDR2 (germline): SNHLY, FYNNEI. For the CDR3, the DNA is TGTGCCAGCCAGACAGGGAATTATGAAAAACTGTTTTTT. Its translation is CASQTGNYEKLFF.

The J gene is TRBJ2-1, the V gene TRBV4-1, with 14 bases aligning to TRBD2. The V segment lost 4 bases and the J segment 3 bases; nucleotides outside the gene matches: 5. Germline CDR1 MGHRA, CDR2 YSYEKL. This CDR3 has 17 residues. The CDR3 loop reads CASSLRLAGGHYNEQFF. CDR3 sequence (DNA): TGCGCCAGCAGCCTTCGACTAGCGGGGGGGCACTACAATGAGCAGTTCTTC.

V gene TRBV4-3 combines with J gene TRBJ2-7; D is perhaps TRBD1 (5 bases). The CDR3 consists of 13 residues. Trimming pared 1 base from V and 2 bases from J, leaving 6 bases between. Germline V gives CDR1 LGHNA, CDR2 YSLEER. CDR3 loop: CASSQARAYEQYF. The CDR3 DNA reads as TGCGCCAGCAGCCAAGCCAGGGCCTACGAGCAGTACTTC.

The genes are TRBV2 and TRBJ2-7; 8 bases are a match to TRBD2. With V trimmed by 6 bases and J by 3 bases, 10 bases remained unmatched. Germline loops: CDR1 SNHLY, CDR2 FYNNEI. The CDR3 sequence is 15 residues long. CDR3 nucleotides: TGTGCCAGCAGCCACGAAGGGACTAGAAGCTACGAGCAGTACTTC. Translation: CASSHEGTRSYEQYF.

The gene calls are TRBV15 and TRBJ2-7; the match to TRBD2 covers 13 bases. Germline CDR1 and CDR2: LNHNV and YYDKDF (reference sequence). The CDR3 extends over 19 amino acids. Trimming at V came to 1 base and at J to 3 bases, leaving 12 bases not matched to a gene. The DNA of the CDR3 is TGTGCCACCAGCAGAGGGAGGGGAACTAGCGGGAGGGCCATCTACGAGCAGTACTTC. This sequence encodes CATSRGRGTSGRAIYEQYF. Together with reference TRBV15 and TRBJ2-7, the CDR3 gives the full variable domain: DAMVIQNPRYQVTQFGKPVTLSCSQTLNHNVMYWYQQKSSQAPKLLFHYYDKDFNNEADTPDNFQSRRPNTSFCFLDIRSPGLGDTAMYLCATSRGRGTSGRAIYEQYFGPGTRLTVT.

This clone was seen just once. The J gene is TRBJ1-2, the V gene TRBV29-1; D perhaps matches TRBD1 (6 bases). The CDR3 is 13 residues long. Germline values: CDR1 SQVTM, CDR2 ANQGSEA. V lost 0 bases to trimming and J lost 5 bases, with 10 bases between them. CDR3 in amino acids: CSVEDRQDYGYTF. DNA of the CDR3: TGCAGCGTTGAAGATCGACAGGATTATGGCTACACCTTC.

The chain links TRBV6-1 to TRBJ2-7; D remains unclear. Trimming pared 1 base from V and 3 bases from J, leaving 4 bases between. The CDR3 length is 12 residues. Germline CDR1 MNHNS, CDR2 SASEGT. The CDR3 spells CASSEVGYEQYF. In nucleotides, the CDR3 is TGTGCCAGCAGTGAAGTCGGCTACGAGCAGTACTTC.

The CDR3 nucleotides are TGTGCCAGCAGCCGCCTCTGGACAGCCCAATATTTTTCCTACAATGAGCAGTTCTTC. The encoded protein is CASSRLWTAQYFSYNEQFF. This chain links TRBV9 with TRBJ2-1; possibly TRBD1 for D (6 bases). V was shortened by 4 bases and J by 1 base, with 24 bases between the two germline ends. From germline, CDR1 is SGDLS and CDR2 YYNGEE. This CDR3 has 19 amino acids.

The J gene is TRBJ2-7, the V gene TRBV6-5; 7 nucleotides line up with TRBD1. The length of the CDR3 is 14 residues. The V segment lost 6 bases and the J segment 2 bases; nucleotides outside the gene matches: 7. Germline CDR1 and CDR2: MNHEY and SVGAGI. CDR3 loop: CASRTGTETYEQYF. The CDR3 DNA follows: TGTGCCAGCAGGACCGGGACAGAGACCTACGAGCAGTACTTC.

The rearrangement joins TRBV28 to TRBJ2-1; tentative D call: TRBD2 (6 bases). This CDR3 has 17 residues. CDR1 and CDR2 from the germline V gene are MDHEN and SYDVKM. With 3 bases removed from V and 3 bases from J, the gap between germline ends came to 18 bases. This CDR3 is CASSLVAGTLLYNEQFF. The CDR3 DNA sequence: TGTGCCAGCAGTTTGGTCGCAGGGACTTTACTCTACAATGAGCAGTTCTTC.

CDR3: CAWSVGQVPANYGYTF. In nucleotides, the CDR3 is TGTGCCTGGAGTGTTGGGCAGGTCCCAGCTAACTATGGCTACACCTTC. J is TRBJ1-2 and V is TRBV30; no clear D gene. V shed 0 bases and J shed 0 bases, with 14 bases lying between them. The CDR3 loop spans 16 amino acids. Germline V CDR1 and CDR2: GTSNPN, SVGIG (reference sequence). Filled out from reference TRBV30 and TRBJ1-2, the complete variable domain reads SQTIHQWPATLVQPVGSPLSLECTVEGTSNPNLYWYRQAAGRGLQLLFYSVGIGQISSEVPQNLSASRPQDRQFILSSKKLLLSDSGFYLCAWSVGQVPANYGYTFGSGTRLTVV.

The chain uses TRBV20-1 and TRBJ2-5, with D unresolved. V lost 5 bases and J 1 base, leaving 5 bases between the germline ends. This CDR3 comprises 11 residues. CDR1 is DFQATT and CDR2 is SNEGSKA in the germline V gene (reference sequence). In DNA form, the CDR3 reads TGCAGTGCTCCCGGCCAAGAGACCCAGTACTTC. As protein: CSAPGQETQYF.

This clone was found once. The chain is built from TRBV11-2 and TRBJ2-1; 8 positions agree with TRBD2. The CDR3 loop spans 15 amino acids. Germline V gene data show CDR1 as SGHAT and CDR2 as FQNNGV. J lost 5 bases, V lost 3 bases, and 6 bases had no gene match. The CDR3, as DNA: TGTGCCAGCAGCTTTACCGGGGGGGCAAACAATGAGCAGTTCTTC. The encoded protein is CASSFTGGANNEQFF.

This rearrangement joins TRBV2 to TRBJ2-5; D might be TRBD1 (5 bases). This CDR3 is 15 amino acids long. From germline, CDR1 is SNHLY and CDR2 FYNNEI. Trimming removed 7 bases at V and 2 bases at J, with 17 bases between. CDR3 region: CASTLGLRRQETQYF. The CDR3, as DNA: TGTGCCAGCACCCTGGGGCTAAGACGACAAGAGACCCAGTACTTC.

The V and J genes are TRBV5-1 and TRBJ2-3; TRBD2 aligns across 8 bases. Germline V gene lookup returns CDR1 SGHRS and CDR2 YFSETQ. This CDR3 is 16 amino acids long. The ends lost 4 bases at V and 0 bases at J; junction bases unmatched: 7. This CDR3 reads CASSLLGGGSTDTQYF. CDR3 DNA sequence: TGCGCCAGCAGCCTCCTCGGCGGGGGGAGCACAGATACGCAGTATTTT. Full variable domain (rest looked up from reference TRBV5-1 and TRBJ2-3): KAGVTQTPRYLIKTRGQQVTLSCSPISGHRSVSWYQQTPGQGLQFLFEYFSETQRNKGNFPGRFSGRQFSNSRSEMNVSTLELGDSALYLCASSLLGGGSTDTQYFGPGTRLTVL.